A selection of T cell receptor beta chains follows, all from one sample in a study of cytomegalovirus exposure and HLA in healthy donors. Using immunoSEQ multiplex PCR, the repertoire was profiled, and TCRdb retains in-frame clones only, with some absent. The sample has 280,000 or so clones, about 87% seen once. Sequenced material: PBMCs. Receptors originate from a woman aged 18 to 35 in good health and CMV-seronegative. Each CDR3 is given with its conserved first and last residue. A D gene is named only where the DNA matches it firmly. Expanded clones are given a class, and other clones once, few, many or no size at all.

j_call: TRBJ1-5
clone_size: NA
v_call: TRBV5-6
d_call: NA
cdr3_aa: CASSFRGGSNQPQHF
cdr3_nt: TGTGCCAGCAGCTTTCGGGGGGGCAGCAATCAGCCCCAGCATTTT

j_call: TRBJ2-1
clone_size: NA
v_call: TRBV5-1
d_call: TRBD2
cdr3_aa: CASSFLAGPYNEQFF
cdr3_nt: TGCGCCAGCAGCTTCTTAGCGGGGCCATACAATGAGCAGTTCTTC

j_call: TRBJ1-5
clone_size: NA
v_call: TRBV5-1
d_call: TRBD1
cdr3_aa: CASSEGTVNQPQHF
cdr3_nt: TGCGCCAGCAGCGAGGGGACAGTCAATCAGCCCCAGCATTTT

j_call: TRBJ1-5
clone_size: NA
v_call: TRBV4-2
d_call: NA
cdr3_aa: CASSQEFETGNQPQHF
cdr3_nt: TGTGCCAGCAGCCAAGAGTTTGAGACAGGCAATCAGCCCCAGCATTTT

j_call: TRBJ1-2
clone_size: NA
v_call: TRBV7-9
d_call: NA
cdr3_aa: CASSRLTDGYTF
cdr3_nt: TGTGCCAGCAGCCGTCTCACAGATGGCTACACCTTC

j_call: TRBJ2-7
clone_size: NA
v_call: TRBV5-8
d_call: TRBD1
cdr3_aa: CASSSWGQSYEQYF
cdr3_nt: TGTGCCAGCAGTTCTTGGGGACAGAGCTACGAGCAGTACTTC

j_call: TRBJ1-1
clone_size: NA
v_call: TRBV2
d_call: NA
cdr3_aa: CASSERWPGSGTEAFF
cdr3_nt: TGTGCCAGCAGTGAGAGGTGGCCGGGTTCGGGCACTGAAGCTTTCTTT

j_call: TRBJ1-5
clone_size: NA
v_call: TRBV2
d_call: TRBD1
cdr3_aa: CASSGGTESYQPQHF
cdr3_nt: TGTGCCAGCAGCGGAGGGACAGAATCATATCAGCCCCAGCATTTT

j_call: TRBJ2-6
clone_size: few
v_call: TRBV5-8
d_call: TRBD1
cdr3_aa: CASGTGGTGANVLTF
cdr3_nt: TGTGCCAGCGGAACAGGGGGCACTGGGGCCAACGTCCTGACTTTC

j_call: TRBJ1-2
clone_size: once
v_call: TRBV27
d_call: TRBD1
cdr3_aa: CASSLLGTGGNGYTF
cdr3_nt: TGTGCCAGCAGTTTACTCGGGACAGGGGGGAATGGCTACACCTTC

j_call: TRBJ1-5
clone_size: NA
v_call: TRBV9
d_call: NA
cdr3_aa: CASSVGEGSNQPQHF
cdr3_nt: TGTGCCAGCAGCGTAGGGGAGGGTTCGAATCAGCCCCAGCATTTT

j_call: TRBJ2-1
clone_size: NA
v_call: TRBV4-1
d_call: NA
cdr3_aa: CASSQDRARGNEQFF
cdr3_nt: TGCGCCAGCAGCCAAGATAGGGCCCGGGGGAATGAGCAGTTCTTC

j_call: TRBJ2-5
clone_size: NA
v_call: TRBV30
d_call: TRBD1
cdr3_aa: CAWGSGGQETQYF
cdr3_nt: TGTGCCTGGGGTTCAGGGGGCCAAGAGACCCAGTACTTC

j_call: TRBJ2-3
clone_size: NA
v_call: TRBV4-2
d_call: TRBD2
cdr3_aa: CASSQELAGGADTQYF
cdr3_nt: TGTGCCAGCAGCCAAGAACTAGCGGGGGGAGCAGATACGCAGTATTTT

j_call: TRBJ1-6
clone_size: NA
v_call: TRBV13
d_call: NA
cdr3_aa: CASSASGSSYNSPLHF
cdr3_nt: TGTGCCAGCAGCGCCTCCGGGAGCTCCTATAATTCACCCCTCCACTTT

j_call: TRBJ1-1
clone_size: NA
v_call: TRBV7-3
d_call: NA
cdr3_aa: CASSLTPNTEAFF
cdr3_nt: TGTGCCAGCAGCCTGACACCGAACACTGAAGCTTTCTTT

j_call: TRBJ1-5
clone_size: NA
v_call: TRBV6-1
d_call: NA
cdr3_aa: CASSEALNSGRNQPQHF
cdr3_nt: TGTGCCAGCAGTGAAGCCCTGAACTCGGGAAGGAATCAGCCCCAGCATTTT

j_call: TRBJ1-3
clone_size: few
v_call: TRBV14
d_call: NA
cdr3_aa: CASSPAGGNTIYF
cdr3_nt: TGTGCCAGCAGCCCGGCCGGGGGAAACACCATATATTTT

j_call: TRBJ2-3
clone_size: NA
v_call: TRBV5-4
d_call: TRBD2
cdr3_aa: CASSEGLAGGTDTQYF
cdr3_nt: TGTGCCAGCAGCGAGGGACTAGCGGGGGGTACAGATACGCAGTATTTT

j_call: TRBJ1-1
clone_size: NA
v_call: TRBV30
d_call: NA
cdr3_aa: CAWSSNRVSEAFF
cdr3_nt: TGTGCCTGGAGTTCCAACAGGGTGTCCGAAGCTTTCTTT

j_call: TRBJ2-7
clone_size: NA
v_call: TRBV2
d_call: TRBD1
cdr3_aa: CASSEAGTGVSYEQYF
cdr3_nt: TGTGCCAGCAGTGAAGCCGGGACAGGGGTTTCGTACGAGCAGTACTTC

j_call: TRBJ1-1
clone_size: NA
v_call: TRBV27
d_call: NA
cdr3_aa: CAALSPAGSGPWNTEAFF
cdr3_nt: TGTGCCGCCCTCTCGCCGGCAGGTTCAGGGCCGTGGAACACTGAAGCTTTCTTT

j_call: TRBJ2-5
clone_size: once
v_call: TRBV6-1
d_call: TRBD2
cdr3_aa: CASSEGLAGGQETQYF
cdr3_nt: TGTGCCAGCAGTGAAGGCTTAGCGGGGGGCCAAGAGACCCAGTACTTC

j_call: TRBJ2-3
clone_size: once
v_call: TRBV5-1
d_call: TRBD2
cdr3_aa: CASSRAGLAGTDTQYF
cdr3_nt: TGCGCCAGCAGCCGAGCTGGACTAGCAGGCACAGATACGCAGTATTTT

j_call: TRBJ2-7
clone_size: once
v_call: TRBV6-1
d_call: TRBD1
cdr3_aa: CASSETGQGTEYF
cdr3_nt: TGTGCCAGCAGTGAAACCGGACAGGGGACGGAGTACTTC

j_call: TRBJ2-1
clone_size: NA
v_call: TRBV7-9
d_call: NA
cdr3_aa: CASTLVENEQFF
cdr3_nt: TGTGCCAGCACCCTCGTTGAGAATGAGCAGTTCTTC

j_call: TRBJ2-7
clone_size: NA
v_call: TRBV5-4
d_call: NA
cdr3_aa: CASSPVPGGGGEQYF
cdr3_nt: TGTGCCAGCAGCCCCGTTCCGGGGGGAGGGGGCGAGCAGTACTTC

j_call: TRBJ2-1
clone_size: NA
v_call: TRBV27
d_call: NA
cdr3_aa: CASSSGGSYNEQFF
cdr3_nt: TGTGCCAGCAGTTCCGGGGGATCCTACAATGAGCAGTTCTTC

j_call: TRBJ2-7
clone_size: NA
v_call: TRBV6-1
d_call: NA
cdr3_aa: CASLGTSPSYEQYF
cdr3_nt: TGTGCCAGCCTTGGGACATCCCCCTCCTACGAGCAGTACTTC

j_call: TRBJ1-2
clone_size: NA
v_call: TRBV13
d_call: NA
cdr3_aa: CASSQTTTRQSQYGYTF
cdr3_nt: TGTGCCAGCAGCCAGACGACGACAAGACAGTCCCAATATGGCTACACCTTC

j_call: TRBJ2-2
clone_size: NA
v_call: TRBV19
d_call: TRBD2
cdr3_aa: CASSAWGGVVGELFF
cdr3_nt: TGTGCCAGTAGCGCCTGGGGAGGGGTGGTAGGGGAGCTGTTTTTT

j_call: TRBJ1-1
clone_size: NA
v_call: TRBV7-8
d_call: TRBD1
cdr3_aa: CASSLVGQYSNTEAFF
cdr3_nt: TGTGCCAGCAGCTTAGTGGGACAGTATTCGAACACTGAAGCTTTCTTT

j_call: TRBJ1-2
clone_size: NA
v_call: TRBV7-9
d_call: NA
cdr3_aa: CASSLQDLYGYTF
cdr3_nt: TGTGCCAGCAGCTTACAGGACTTATATGGCTACACCTTC

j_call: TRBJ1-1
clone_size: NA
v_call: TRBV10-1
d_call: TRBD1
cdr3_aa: CAIQGEFAEAFF
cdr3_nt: TGCGCCATCCAGGGGGAATTCGCTGAAGCTTTCTTT

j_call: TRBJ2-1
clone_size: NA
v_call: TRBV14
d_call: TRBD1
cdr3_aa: CASSPGTGVYNEQFF
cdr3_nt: TGTGCCAGCAGCCCTGGGACAGGGGTTTACAATGAGCAGTTCTTC

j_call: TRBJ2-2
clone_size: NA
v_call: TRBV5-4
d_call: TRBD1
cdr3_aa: CASSLRTGGNTGELFF
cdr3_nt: TGTGCCAGCAGCTTAAGGACAGGGGGTAACACCGGGGAGCTGTTTTTT

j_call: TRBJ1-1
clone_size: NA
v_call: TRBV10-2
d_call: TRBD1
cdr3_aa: CASSEKGQGGTEAFF
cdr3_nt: TGCGCCAGCAGTGAAAAAGGACAGGGTGGGACTGAAGCTTTCTTT

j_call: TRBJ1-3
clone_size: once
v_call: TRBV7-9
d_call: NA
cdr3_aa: CASSLASGKGNTIYF
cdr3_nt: TGTGCCAGCAGCTTAGCCTCAGGGAAAGGAAACACCATATATTTT

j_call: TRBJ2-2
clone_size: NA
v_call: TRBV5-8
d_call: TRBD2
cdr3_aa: CASSFSLGLAPTGELFF
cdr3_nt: TGTGCCAGCAGCTTCTCACTGGGACTAGCGCCCACCGGGGAGCTGTTTTTT

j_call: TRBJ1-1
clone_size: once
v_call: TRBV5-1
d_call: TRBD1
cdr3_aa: CASSAGTGTSEAFF
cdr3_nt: TGCGCCAGCAGCGCCGGGACAGGGACCTCTGAAGCTTTCTTT

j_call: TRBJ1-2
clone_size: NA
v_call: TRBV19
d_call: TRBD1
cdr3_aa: CASSRQGKGYTF
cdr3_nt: TGTGCCAGTAGTCGACAGGGAAAGGGCTACACCTTC

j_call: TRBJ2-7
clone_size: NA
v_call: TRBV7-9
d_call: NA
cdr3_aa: CASSGPGYYEQYF
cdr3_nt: TGTGCCAGCAGCGGCCCAGGGTACTACGAGCAGTACTTC

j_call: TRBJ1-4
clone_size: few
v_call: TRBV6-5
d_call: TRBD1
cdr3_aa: CASGEGTGNEKLFF
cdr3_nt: TGTGCCAGCGGGGAGGGGACAGGGAATGAAAAACTGTTTTTT

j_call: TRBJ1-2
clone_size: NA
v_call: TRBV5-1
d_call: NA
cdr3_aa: CASSLKEAGANYGYTF
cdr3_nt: TGCGCCAGCAGCCTAAAGGAGGCAGGAGCTAACTATGGCTACACCTTC

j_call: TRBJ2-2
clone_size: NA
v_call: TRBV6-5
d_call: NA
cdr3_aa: CASRIQVTGELFF
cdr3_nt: TGTGCCAGCAGAATACAGGTCACCGGGGAGCTGTTTTTT